Described below is a single T cell receptor (beta chain) sequence and its context. Its antigen is currently unknown. The repertoire was sequenced with immunoSEQ multiplex PCR; TCRdb's copy has only in-frame clones and lacks some. Of over 120,000 clones listed, 80% to 90% are singletons. The data derive from a study of T cell responses to AZD1222 COVID-19 vaccine. Study-wide results and caveats: The span of vaccine-associated CD4 TCRs extended across spike, with dominance at 160-218 and 743-854. Clonal diversity may have been underestimated, and the donors were mostly white British, with more females than males.

The CDR3 consists of 12 residues. Germline CDR1 and CDR2: MNHEY and SMNVEV (reference sequence). V gave up 4 bases and J gave up 11 bases, with 14 bases separating them. Sequenced here: peripheral blood, sampled on day 0 of AZD1222 vaccination. The chain couples TRBV27 to TRBJ1-1; perhaps TRBD1 as D (6 bases). The source of this sequence is an adult in good health. The CDR3 protein is CASSSTGYGAFF. The CDR3 bases are TGTGCCAGCAGTTCCACAGGGTATGGGGCTTTCTTT.